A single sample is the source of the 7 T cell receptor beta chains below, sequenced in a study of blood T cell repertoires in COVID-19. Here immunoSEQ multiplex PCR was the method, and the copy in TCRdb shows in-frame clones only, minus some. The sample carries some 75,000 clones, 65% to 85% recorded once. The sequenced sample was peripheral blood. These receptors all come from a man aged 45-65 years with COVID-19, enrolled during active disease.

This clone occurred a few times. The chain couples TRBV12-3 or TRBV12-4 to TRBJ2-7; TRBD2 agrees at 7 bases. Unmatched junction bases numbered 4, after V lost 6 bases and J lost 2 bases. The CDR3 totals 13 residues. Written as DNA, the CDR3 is TGTGCCAGCAGCCAGCTAGCGGCCTACGAGCAGTACTTC. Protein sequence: CASSQLAAYEQYF.

CDR3 sequence reads: CASSLADRASSYTGELFF. CDR3 DNA sequence: TGCGCCAGCAGCTTGGCGGACAGGGCGTCGTCGTACACCGGGGAGCTGTTTTTT. The chain carries TRBV5-1 and TRBJ2-2; 8 bases align to TRBD1. The CDR3 runs to 18 residues. Germline V gene sequence: CDR1 SGHRS, CDR2 YFSETQ. The J segment lost 3 bases and the V segment lost 0 bases, leaving 10 bases of the junction unmatched.

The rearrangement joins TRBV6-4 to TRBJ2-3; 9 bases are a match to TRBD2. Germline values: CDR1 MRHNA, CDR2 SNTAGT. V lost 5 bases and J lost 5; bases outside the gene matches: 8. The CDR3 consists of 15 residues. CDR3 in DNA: TGTGCCAGCAGTCCCAAGGCGGGAGGGCAAGATACGCAGTATTTT. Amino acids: CASSPKAGGQDTQYF.

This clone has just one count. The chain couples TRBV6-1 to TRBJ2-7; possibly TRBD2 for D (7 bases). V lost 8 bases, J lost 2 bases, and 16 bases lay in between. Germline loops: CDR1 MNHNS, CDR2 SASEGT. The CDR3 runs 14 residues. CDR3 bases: TGTGCCAGCTCCTATGGGGGGGCGACCTACGAGCAGTACTTC. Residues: CASSYGGATYEQYF.

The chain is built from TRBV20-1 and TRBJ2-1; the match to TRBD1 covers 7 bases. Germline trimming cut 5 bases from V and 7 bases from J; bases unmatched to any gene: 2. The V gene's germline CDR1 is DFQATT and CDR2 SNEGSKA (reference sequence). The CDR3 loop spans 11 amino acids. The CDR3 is CSAGRGNEQFF. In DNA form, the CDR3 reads TGCAGTGCTGGCAGGGGGAATGAGCAGTTCTTC.

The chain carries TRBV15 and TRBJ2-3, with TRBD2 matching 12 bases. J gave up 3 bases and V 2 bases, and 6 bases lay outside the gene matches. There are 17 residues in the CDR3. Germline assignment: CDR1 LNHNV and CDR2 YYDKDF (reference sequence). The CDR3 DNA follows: TGTGCCACCAGCAGAACCCTAGCGGGAGGGTTGACAGATACGCAGTATTTT. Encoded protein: CATSRTLAGGLTDTQYF.

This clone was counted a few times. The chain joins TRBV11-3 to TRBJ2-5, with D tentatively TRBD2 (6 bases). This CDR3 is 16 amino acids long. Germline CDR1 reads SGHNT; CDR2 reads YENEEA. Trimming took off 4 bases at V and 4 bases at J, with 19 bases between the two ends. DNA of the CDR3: TGTGCCAGCAGCTCCGGGGGTGGGGCCGGTGGAGAGACCCAGTACTTC. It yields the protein CASSSGGGAGGETQYF.